Below are 22 T cell receptor beta chains sequenced from a single sample in a study of blood T cells in healthy people across ages. Alongside a J-beta primer mix, a sample-barcoded 5' primer served in a second PCR lasting roughly 6 to 12 cycles. TCRdb passed the 5' RACE reads through MiXCR, listing each CDR3 protein once. The sample lists more than 1.4 million distinct CDR3 sequences, about 40% occurring once. Sequencing was done on a sample of blood. Source of these receptors: a woman between 18 and 30 years old in good health.

This clonotype was detected many times. The J gene is TRBJ2-7, the V gene TRBV6-5; 10 positions agree with TRBD2. This CDR3 is 15 amino acids long. CDR1 MNHEY and CDR2 SVGAGI come from the germline V gene. J gave up 2 bases and V 3 bases, and 4 bases lay outside the gene matches. DNA of the CDR3: TGTGCCAGCAGTTATGGGCTAGCGGGGGCCTACGAGCAGTACTTC. Translated: CASSYGLAGAYEQYF.

The V call is TRBV20-1, the J call TRBJ2-1, with 15 bases aligning to TRBD2. TRBJ2-7 matches the DNA end more closely, so the J call is doubtful. This CDR3 is built from 17 residues. CDR1 and CDR2 (germline): DFQATT, SNEGSKA (reference sequence). CDR3 loop: CSAIETRGLAGGNEQYF. CDR3 nucleotides: TGCAGTGCCATAGAGACCCGGGGACTAGCGGGAGGTAATGAGCAGTACTTC.

This clonotype has a handful of counts. The J gene is TRBJ2-7, the V gene TRBV2; the match to TRBD2 covers 12 bases. Germline loops: CDR1 SNHLY, CDR2 FYNNEI. V lost 5 bases to trimming and J lost 3 bases; unmatched junction nucleotides: 8. This CDR3 spans 16 amino acids. The CDR3 nucleotides read TGTGCCAGCAGTCAGACTAGCGGGAGTATTGGCTACGAGCAGTACTTC. Encoded protein: CASSQTSGSIGYEQYF.

The chain has TRBV4-2 and TRBJ1-5; TRBD1 might be the D (5 bases). V was shortened by 0 bases and J by 1 base, with 7 bases between the two germline ends. The CDR3 extends over 15 amino acids. CDR1 and CDR2 (germline): LGHNA, YNFKEQ. The CDR3 sequence is CASSQERGSNQPQHF. CDR3 in DNA: TGTGCCAGCAGCCAAGAAAGGGGAAGCAATCAGCCCCAGCATTTT.

The DNA for the CDR3 is TGTGCCAGCAGTTCCCCAGGGACAGGGAACTACGAGCAGTACTTC. This sequence encodes CASSSPGTGNYEQYF. The chain has TRBV27 and TRBJ2-7; the match to TRBD1 covers 9 bases. J lost 3 bases, V lost 4 bases, and 7 bases had no gene match. CDR3 length equals 15 residues. Per the germline V gene, CDR1 is MNHEY and CDR2 is SMNVEV (reference sequence).

J is TRBJ2-5 and V is TRBV10-3, with a possible D match to TRBD1 (5 bases). Germline V gene data show CDR1 as ENHRY and CDR2 as SYGVKD. The CDR3 extends over 13 amino acids. V was trimmed by 6 bases and J by 4 bases, leaving 12 bases between them. CDR3 in amino acids: CAIRDNRGETQYF. The DNA of the CDR3 is TGTGCCATCAGGGACAACCGCGGAGAGACCCAGTACTTC.

The sample holds one count of this clonotype. The rearrangement links TRBV6-4 to TRBJ2-3, with 11 bases aligning to TRBD2. V shed 2 bases and J 4 bases; nucleotides not matched to a gene: 2. This CDR3 is 15 amino acids long. The germline CDR1 and CDR2 sequences are MRHNA and SNTAGT. The DNA of the CDR3 is TGTGCCAGCAGTGACGGGACTAGCGGTTCAGATACGCAGTATTTT. Translated: CASSDGTSGSDTQYF.

The V call is TRBV5-1, the J call TRBJ2-5; 12 bases align to TRBD2. V trimming: 4 bases; J trimming: 4 bases; junction bases outside the gene matches: 20. The CDR3 length is 20 residues. In germline, CDR1 is SGHRS, CDR2 YFSETQ. In DNA, the CDR3 is TGCGCCAGCAGCGCCCGGACTAGCGGGGAGGTTACACCAGTCGGAGAGACCCAGTACTTC. It codes for CASSARTSGEVTPVGETQYF. The full variable domain, completed using reference TRBV5-1 and TRBJ2-5, is KAGVTQTPRYLIKTRGQQVTLSCSPISGHRSVSWYQQTPGQGLQFLFEYFSETQRNKGNFPGRFSGRQFSNSRSEMNVSTLELGDSALYLCASSARTSGEVTPVGETQYFGPGTRLLVL.

This clonotype was seen at least ten times. The chain uses TRBV4-1 and TRBJ2-3, with no clear D. The CDR3 consists of 12 residues. Germline V CDR1 and CDR2: MGHRA, YSYEKL. V was pared by 3 bases and J by 4 bases, with 5 bases between. The CDR3 nucleotides read TGCGCCAGCAGCCACCAAGCAGATACGCAGTATTTT. This gives the protein CASSHQADTQYF.

The chain links TRBV20-1 to TRBJ2-2; tentatively, D is TRBD2 (6 bases). Per germline, CDR1 DFQATT and CDR2 SNEGSKA (reference sequence). The CDR3 extends over 14 amino acids. Trimming took 6 bases from V and 2 from J, leaving 13 bases between them. The CDR3 DNA reads as TGCAGTGCCGGGAGACTAGTCAACACCGGGGAGCTGTTTTTT. Protein product: CSAGRLVNTGELFF.

This clonotype was seen a handful of times. The rearrangement links TRBV21-1 to TRBJ2-2; TRBD1 was called by the table and not checked on the DNA. TRBV21-1 is annotated as a pseudogene. The CDR3 runs 15 residues. This chain's CDR3 is CASSKWGQHTGELFF. CDR3 nucleotide sequence: TGTGCCAGCAGCAAGTGGGGACAGCACACCGGGGAGCTGTTTTTT.

This clonotype was observed a single time. The V and J genes are TRBV4-2 and TRBJ2-3, with 7 bases matching TRBD2. CDR3 length equals 14 residues. The germline V gene encodes CDR1 LGHNA and CDR2 YNFKEQ. V was clipped by 0 bases and J by 14 bases; unmatched bases: 11. The CDR3 protein is CASSQEGVGAGWYF. As DNA, the CDR3 is TGTGCCAGCAGCCAAGAGGGGGTCGGAGCGGGGTGGTATTTT.

The chain joins TRBV3-1 to TRBJ2-1, with D uncertain. From germline, CDR1 is LGHDT and CDR2 YNNKEL (reference sequence). The CDR3 sequence is 15 residues long. V lost 1 base, J lost 6 bases, and 13 bases lay in between. The CDR3: CASSQAAGSVNEQFF. Written as DNA, the CDR3 is TGTGCCAGCAGCCAAGCGGCCGGGTCGGTCAATGAGCAGTTCTTC.

J is TRBJ1-2 and V is TRBV6-5, with a tentative D call TRBD1 (6 bases). CDR1 is MNHEY and CDR2 is SVGAGI in the germline V gene. The CDR3 has 13 residues. The germline V and J ends were trimmed by 6 bases and 8 bases, with 16 bases remaining between them. CDR3 sequence reads: CASRSRGFRGYTF. CDR3 coding DNA: TGTGCCAGCAGGTCCAGGGGTTTTCGGGGCTACACCTTC.

This clonotype was counted ten times or more. This rearrangement joins TRBV12-3 or TRBV12-4 to TRBJ2-5, with TRBD2 as a possible D gene (6 bases). Judging by the DNA end, TRBJ2-7 fits better; the J call may be wrong. The CDR3 extends over 13 amino acids. The CDR3 region is CASSLDGGREQYF. The DNA of the CDR3 is TGTGCCAGCAGTTTAGACGGGGGACGCGAGCAGTACTTC.

The gene calls are TRBV15 and TRBJ1-4; TRBD1 aligns across 8 bases. Germline CDR1 is LNHNV and CDR2 is YYDKDF (reference sequence). The V gene end was trimmed by 5 bases and the J gene end by 7 bases; junction bases not matched to a gene: 9. CDR3 length: 15 amino acids. DNA of the CDR3: TGTGCCACCAGCGGCGACAGGGGCTTGGGTGAAAAACTGTTTTTT. Protein sequence: CATSGDRGLGEKLFF.

In its sample, this clonotype was seen a few times. The rearrangement links TRBV6-5 to TRBJ2-2; 10 positions agree with TRBD2. Germline-derived CDR1 and CDR2 are MNHEY and SVGAGI. The CDR3 is 16 amino acids. The trim removed 4 bases at V and 1 base at J, leaving 3 bases unmatched. The DNA of the CDR3 is TGTGCCAGCAGTTCAACTAGCGGGATGAACACCGGGGAGCTGTTTTTT. Protein product: CASSSTSGMNTGELFF.

The chain combines TRBV12-3 or TRBV12-4 with TRBJ2-5; D is ambiguous. With 3 bases removed from V and 11 bases from J, the gap between germline ends came to 13 bases. The CDR3 spans 12 residues. Written as DNA, the CDR3 is TGTGCCAGCAGTTTTAGTCAGGCAGAGCAGTACTTC. Translating it yields CASSFSQAEQYF.

V gene TRBV4-1 combines with J gene TRBJ2-1; no clear D. Germline assignment: CDR1 MGHRA and CDR2 YSYEKL. The CDR3 covers 16 residues. Between the trimmed V and J ends, which lost 3 bases and 5 bases, there was a span of 17 bases. In DNA form, the CDR3 reads TGCGCCAGCAGCCATAATACAAAGTTGGGGAACAATGAGCAGTTCTTC. It is translated as CASSHNTKLGNNEQFF.

This clonotype has just a few counts. In DNA form, the CDR3 reads TGCGCCAGCAGCCAGTTGGGCCTGATCCAAGAGACCCAGTACTTC. This encodes CASSQLGLIQETQYF. V gene TRBV4-1 combines with J gene TRBJ2-5, with unresolved D. V was cut by 3 bases and J by 1 base, with 12 bases left in between. The CDR3 is 15 residues long. CDR1 is MGHRA, CDR2 YSYEKL, per germline.

The genes are TRBV29-1 and TRBJ2-6, with TRBD1 matching 11 bases. This CDR3 spans 15 amino acids. Trimming at V came to 5 bases and at J to 2 bases, leaving 2 bases not matched to a gene. Germline loops: CDR1 SQVTM, CDR2 ANQGSEA. In DNA, the CDR3 is TGCAGCGTTCAGGGACAGGGGGCTGGGGCCAACGTCCTGACTTTC. Protein: CSVQGQGAGANVLTF.

The chain uses TRBV7-2 and TRBJ2-3, with 9 bases fitting TRBD2. The CDR3 length is 15 residues. Trimming took 6 bases from V and 4 from J; bases not matched to a gene: 8. In germline, CDR1 is SGHTA, CDR2 FQGNSA. The CDR3 loop is CASSPAGGPSDTQYF. The CDR3 region has the DNA TGTGCCAGCAGTCCGGCGGGAGGGCCGTCAGATACGCAGTATTTT.